Listed here is a single TCR beta chain. Its target is unknown. This record belongs to a study of identical twins. Overall study findings and caveats: With abundant cord blood beta clonotypes, insertions were fewer; memory repertoires showed no such pattern. Out-of-frame alpha sequences common to twins exhibited a surplus of low generation probability.

The V end lost 5 bases, the J end lost 8 bases, and 21 bases lay between the germline ends. The length of the CDR3 is 16 residues. The germline CDR1 and CDR2 sequences are PRHDT and FYEKMQ (reference sequence). Template switching created a universal primer site, and the cDNA included unique molecular identifiers. In TCRdb, the 5' RACE reads were re-called with MiXCR into one record per CDR3 protein. The table has hundreds of thousands of distinct CDR3 sequences, approximately 13% seen once. In addition, the sample was reused for a study of yellow fever vaccine responses in identical twins.

The TCR was taken from a woman aged 18 to 35 in good health. The source material was PBMCs. The chain employs TRBV13 and TRBJ1-4; tentatively, D is TRBD1 (6 bases). The CDR3 region has the DNA TGTGCCAGCAGCCGAAATGCAGGGGACCGAGGGGAAAAACTGTTTTTT. Protein product: CASSRNAGDRGEKLFF.